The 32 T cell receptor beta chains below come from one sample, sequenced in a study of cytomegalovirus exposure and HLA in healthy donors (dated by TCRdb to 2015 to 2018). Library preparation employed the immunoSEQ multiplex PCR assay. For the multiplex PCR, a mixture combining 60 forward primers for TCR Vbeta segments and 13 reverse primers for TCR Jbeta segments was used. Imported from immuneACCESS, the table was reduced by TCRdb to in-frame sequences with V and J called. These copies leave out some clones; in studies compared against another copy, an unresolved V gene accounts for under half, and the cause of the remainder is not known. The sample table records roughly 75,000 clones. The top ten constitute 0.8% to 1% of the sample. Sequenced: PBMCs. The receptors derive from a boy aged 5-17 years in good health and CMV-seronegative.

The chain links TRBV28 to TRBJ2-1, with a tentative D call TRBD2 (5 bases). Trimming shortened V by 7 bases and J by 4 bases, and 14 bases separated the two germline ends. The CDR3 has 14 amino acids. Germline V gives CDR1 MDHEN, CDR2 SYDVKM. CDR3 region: CASTTMRTYNEQFF. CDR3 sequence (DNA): TGTGCCAGCACCACAATGAGGACTTACAATGAGCAGTTCTTC.

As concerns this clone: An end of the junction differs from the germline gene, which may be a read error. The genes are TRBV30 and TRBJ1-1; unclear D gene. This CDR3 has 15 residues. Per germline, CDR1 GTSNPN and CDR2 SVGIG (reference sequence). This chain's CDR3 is CAWSATSNLNTEDFF. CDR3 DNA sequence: TGTGCCTGGAGTGCCACTAGCAATCTGAACACTGAAGATTTCTTT.

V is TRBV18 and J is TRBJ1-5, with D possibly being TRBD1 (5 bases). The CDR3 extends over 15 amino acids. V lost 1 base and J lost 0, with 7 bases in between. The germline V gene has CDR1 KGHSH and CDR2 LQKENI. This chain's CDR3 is CASSPQGYSNQPQHF. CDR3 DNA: TGTGCCAGCTCACCACAGGGGTATAGCAATCAGCCCCAGCATTTT.

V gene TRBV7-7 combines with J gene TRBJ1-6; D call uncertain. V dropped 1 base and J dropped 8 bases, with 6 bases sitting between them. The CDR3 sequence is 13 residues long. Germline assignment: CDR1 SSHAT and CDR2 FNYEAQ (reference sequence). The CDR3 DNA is TGTGCCAGCAGCTTAGGGAGGGATTCACCCCTCCACTTT. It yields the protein CASSLGRDSPLHF.

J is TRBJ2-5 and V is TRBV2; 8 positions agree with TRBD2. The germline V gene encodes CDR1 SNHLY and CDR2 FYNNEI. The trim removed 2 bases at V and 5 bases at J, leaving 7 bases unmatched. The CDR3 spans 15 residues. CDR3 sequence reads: CASSESWRGDETQYF. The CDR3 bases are TGTGCCAGCAGTGAATCATGGCGGGGGGATGAGACCCAGTACTTC.

The CDR3 coding sequence is TGTGCCAGCAGTTTTCTGCGGGAGGACACAGATACGCAGTATTTT. Its translation is CASSFLREDTDTQYF. V gene TRBV27 combines with J gene TRBJ2-3; 8 bases align to TRBD2. The germline gives CDR1 MNHEY, CDR2 SMNVEV (reference sequence). V gave up 3 bases and J gave up 2 bases; unmatched junction bases: 4. This CDR3 has 15 residues.

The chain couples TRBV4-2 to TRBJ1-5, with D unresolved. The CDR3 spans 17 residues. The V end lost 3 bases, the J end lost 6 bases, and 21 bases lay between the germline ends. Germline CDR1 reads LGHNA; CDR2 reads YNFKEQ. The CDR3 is CASSHIGRGGTIQPQHF. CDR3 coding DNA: TGTGCCAGCAGCCATATTGGCCGGGGAGGTACGATTCAGCCCCAGCATTTT.

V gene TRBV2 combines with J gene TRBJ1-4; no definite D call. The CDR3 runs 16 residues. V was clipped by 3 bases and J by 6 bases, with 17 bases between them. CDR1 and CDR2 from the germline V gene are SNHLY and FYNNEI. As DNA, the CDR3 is TGTGCCAGCAGTGAGTGGGTAGGGCGGGCGGATGAAAAACTGTTTTTT. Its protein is CASSEWVGRADEKLFF.

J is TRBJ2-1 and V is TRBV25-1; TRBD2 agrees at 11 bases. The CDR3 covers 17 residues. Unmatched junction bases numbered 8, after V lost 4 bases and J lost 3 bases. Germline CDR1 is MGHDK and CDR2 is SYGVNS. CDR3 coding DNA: TGTGCCAGCAGTGGATATACCGGGACTAGCGGCTACAATGAGCAGTTCTTC. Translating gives CASSGYTGTSGYNEQFF.

The CDR3 region is CASSFLRRAYEQYF. CDR3 DNA: TGTGCCAGCAGCTTCCTCCGCCGCGCCTACGAGCAGTACTTC. The genes are TRBV5-6 and TRBJ2-7; no clear D. This CDR3 has 14 residues. CDR1 SGHDT and CDR2 YYEEEE come from the germline V gene. V was clipped by 2 bases and J by 2 bases, with 11 bases between them.

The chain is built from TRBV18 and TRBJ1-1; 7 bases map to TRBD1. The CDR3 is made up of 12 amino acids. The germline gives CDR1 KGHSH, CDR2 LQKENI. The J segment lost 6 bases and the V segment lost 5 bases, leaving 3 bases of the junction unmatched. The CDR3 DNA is TGTGCCAGCTCATTGGGACAGCCTGAAGCTTTCTTT. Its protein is CASSLGQPEAFF. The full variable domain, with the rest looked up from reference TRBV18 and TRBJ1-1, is NAGVMQNPRHLVRRRGQEARLRCSPMKGHSHVYWYRQLPEEGLKFMVYLQKENIIDESGMPKERFSAEFPKEGPSILRIQQVVRGDSAAYFCASSLGQPEAFFGQGTRLTVV.

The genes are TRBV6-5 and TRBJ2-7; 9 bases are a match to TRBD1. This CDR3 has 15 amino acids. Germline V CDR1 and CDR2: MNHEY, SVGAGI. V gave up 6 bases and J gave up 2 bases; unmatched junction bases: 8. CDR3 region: CASSPQDRGAYEQYF. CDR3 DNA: TGTGCCAGCAGCCCTCAGGACAGGGGAGCCTACGAGCAGTACTTC.

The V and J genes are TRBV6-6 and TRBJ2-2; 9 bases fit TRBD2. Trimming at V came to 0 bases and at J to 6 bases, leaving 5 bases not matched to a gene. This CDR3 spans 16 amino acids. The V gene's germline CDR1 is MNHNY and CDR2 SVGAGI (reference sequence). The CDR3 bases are TGTGCCAGCAGTTACTCGCAGGGACTAGCTTCCGGGGAGCTGTTTTTT. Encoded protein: CASSYSQGLASGELFF.

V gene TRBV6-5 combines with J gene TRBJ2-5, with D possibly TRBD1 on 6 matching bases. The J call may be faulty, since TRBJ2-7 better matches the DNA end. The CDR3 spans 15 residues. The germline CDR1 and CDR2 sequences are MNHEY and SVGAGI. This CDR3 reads CASSYATGFSYEQYF. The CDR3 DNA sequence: TGTGCCAGCAGTTACGCGACAGGCTTCTCCTACGAGCAGTACTTC.

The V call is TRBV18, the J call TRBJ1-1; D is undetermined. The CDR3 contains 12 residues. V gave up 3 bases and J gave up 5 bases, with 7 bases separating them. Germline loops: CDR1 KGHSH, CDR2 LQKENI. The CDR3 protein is CASSPEGTEAFF. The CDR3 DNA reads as TGTGCCAGCTCACCGGAGGGTACTGAAGCTTTCTTT.

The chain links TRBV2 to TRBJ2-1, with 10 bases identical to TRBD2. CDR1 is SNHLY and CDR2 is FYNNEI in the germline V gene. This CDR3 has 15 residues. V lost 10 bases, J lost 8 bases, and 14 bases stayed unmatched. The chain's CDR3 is CANTPGLASRYEQFF. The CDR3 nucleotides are TGTGCCAACACCCCGGGACTAGCGAGTAGGTATGAGCAGTTCTTC.

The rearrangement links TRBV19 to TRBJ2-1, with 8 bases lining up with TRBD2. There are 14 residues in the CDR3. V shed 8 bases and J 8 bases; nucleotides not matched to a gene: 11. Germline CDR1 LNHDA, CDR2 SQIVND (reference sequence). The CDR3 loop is CASRSGESVDEQFF. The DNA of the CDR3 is TGTGCCAGTCGTAGCGGGGAGTCCGTCGATGAGCAGTTCTTC.

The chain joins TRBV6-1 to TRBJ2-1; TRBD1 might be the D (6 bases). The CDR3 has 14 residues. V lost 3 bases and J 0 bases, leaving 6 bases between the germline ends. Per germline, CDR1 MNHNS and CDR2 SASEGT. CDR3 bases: TGTGCCAGCAGTGAGGACAGCTCCTACAATGAGCAGTTCTTC. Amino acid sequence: CASSEDSSYNEQFF.

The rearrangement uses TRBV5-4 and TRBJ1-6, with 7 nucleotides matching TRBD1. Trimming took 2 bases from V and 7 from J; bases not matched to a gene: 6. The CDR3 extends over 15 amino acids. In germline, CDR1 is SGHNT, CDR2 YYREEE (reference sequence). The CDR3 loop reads CASSFLSGGNSPLHF. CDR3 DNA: TGTGCCAGCAGCTTTTTATCAGGGGGGAATTCACCCCTCCACTTT.

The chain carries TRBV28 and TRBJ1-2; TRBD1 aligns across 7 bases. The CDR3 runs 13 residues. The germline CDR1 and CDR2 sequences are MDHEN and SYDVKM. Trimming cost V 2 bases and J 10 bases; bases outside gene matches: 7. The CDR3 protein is CASSLRQGRLYTF. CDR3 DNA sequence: TGTGCCAGCAGTTTACGACAGGGTCGGCTCTACACCTTC.

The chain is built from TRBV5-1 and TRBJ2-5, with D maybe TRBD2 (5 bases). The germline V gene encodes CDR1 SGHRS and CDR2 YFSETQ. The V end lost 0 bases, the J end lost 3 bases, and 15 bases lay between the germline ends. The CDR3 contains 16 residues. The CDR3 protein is CASSLASTGSEETQYF. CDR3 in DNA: TGCGCCAGCAGCTTGGCTTCAACGGGATCCGAAGAGACCCAGTACTTC.

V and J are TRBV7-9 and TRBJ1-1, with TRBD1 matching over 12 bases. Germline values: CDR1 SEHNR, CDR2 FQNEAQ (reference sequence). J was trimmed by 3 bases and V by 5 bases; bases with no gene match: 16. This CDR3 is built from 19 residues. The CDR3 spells CASSRILGQGAFQDTEAFF. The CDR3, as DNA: TGTGCCAGCAGCCGAATACTGGGACAGGGGGCGTTTCAGGACACTGAAGCTTTCTTT.

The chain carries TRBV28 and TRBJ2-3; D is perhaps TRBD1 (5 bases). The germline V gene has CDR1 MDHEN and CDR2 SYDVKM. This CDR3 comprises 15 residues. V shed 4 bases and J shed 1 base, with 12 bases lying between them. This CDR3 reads CASSYRTGGTDTQYF. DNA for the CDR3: TGTGCCAGCAGTTACCGAACAGGTGGCACAGATACGCAGTATTTT.

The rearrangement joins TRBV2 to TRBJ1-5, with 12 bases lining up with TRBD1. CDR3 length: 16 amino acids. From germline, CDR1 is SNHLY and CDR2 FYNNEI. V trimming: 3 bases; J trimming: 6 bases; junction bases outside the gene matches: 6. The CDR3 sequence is CASSDKGQGASQPQHF. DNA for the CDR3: TGTGCCAGCAGTGATAAGGGACAGGGGGCGAGTCAGCCCCAGCATTTT. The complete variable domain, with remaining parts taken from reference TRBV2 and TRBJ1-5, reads EPEVTQTPSHQVTQMGQEVILRCVPISNHLYFYWYRQILGQKVEFLVSFYNNEISEKSEIFDDQFSVERPDGSNFTLKIRSTKLEDSAMYFCASSDKGQGASQPQHFGDGTRLSIL.

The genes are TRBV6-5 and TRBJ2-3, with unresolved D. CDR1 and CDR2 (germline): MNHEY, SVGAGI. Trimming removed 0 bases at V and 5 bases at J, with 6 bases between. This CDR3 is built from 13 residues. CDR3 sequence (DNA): TGTGCCAGCAGTTACTCTAGAGTAGATACGCAGTATTTT. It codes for CASSYSRVDTQYF.

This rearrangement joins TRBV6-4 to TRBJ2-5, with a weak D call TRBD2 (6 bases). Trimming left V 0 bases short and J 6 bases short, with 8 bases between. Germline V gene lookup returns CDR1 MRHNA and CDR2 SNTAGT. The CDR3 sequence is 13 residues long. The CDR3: CASSDSGGQTQYF. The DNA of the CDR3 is TGTGCCAGCAGTGACTCGGGGGGACAGACCCAGTACTTC.

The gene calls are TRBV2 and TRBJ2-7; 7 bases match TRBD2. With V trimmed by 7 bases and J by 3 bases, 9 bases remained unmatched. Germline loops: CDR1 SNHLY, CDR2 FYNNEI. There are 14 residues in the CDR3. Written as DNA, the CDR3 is TGTGCCAGCATGCCAGCACGGGGGGTCTACGAGCAGTACTTC. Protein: CASMPARGVYEQYF.

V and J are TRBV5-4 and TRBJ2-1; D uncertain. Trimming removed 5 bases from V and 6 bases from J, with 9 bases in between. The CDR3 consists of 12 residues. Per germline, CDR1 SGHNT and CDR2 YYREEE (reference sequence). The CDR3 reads CASSSDVNEQFF. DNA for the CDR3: TGTGCCAGCAGTTCAGATGTCAATGAGCAGTTCTTC.

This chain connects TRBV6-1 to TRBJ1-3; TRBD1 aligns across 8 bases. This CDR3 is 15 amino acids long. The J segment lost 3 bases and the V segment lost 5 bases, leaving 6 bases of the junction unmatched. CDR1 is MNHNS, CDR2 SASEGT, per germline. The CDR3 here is CASSTTDRGGNTIYF. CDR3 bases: TGTGCCAGCAGTACTACTGACAGGGGTGGAAACACCATATATTTT.

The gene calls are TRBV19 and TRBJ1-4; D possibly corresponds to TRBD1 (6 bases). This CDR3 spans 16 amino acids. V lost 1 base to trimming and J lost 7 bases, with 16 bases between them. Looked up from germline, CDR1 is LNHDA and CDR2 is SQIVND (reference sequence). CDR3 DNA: TGTGCCAGTAGTATAGCCCTGGGGGCCAGGGGTGAAAAACTGTTTTTT. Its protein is CASSIALGARGEKLFF.

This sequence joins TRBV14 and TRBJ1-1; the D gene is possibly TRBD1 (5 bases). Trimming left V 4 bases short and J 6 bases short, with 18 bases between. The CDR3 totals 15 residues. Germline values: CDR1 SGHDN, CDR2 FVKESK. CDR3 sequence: CASSRTSGWGSEAFF. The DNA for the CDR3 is TGTGCCAGCAGCCGCACTTCAGGGTGGGGTTCTGAAGCTTTCTTT.

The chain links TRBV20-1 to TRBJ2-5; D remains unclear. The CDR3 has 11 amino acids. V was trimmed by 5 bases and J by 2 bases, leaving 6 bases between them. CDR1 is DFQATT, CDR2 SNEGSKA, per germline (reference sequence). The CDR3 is CSAQTQETQYF. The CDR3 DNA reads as TGCAGTGCTCAAACTCAAGAGACCCAGTACTTC.